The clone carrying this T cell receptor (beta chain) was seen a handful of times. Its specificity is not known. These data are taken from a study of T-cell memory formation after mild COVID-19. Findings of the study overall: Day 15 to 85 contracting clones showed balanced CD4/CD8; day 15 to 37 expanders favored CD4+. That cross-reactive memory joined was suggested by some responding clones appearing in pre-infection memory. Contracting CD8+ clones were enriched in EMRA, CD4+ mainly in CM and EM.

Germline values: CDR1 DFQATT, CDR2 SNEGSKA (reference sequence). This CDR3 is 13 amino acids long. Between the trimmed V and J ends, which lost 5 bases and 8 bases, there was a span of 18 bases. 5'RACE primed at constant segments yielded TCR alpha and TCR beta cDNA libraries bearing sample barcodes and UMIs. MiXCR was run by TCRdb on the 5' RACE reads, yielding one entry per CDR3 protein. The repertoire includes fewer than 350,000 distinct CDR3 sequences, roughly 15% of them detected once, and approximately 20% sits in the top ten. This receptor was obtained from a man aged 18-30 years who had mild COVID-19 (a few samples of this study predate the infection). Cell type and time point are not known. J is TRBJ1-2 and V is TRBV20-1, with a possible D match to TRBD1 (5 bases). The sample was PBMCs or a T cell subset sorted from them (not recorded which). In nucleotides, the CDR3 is TGCAGTGCTCAGACCACGGGGGTATGGGGCTACACCTTC. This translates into CSAQTTGVWGYTF.